A selection of T cell receptor beta chains follows, all from one sample in a study of vaccination effects on CD4 cells after COVID-19. The table came from immunoSEQ multiplex PCR; TCRdb's copy has only in-frame clones and leaves some out. The sample lists tens of thousands of clones; 65% to 85% were seen once. Their recognized antigens are unknown. Sequenced here: CD4+ T cells from PBMCs cultured with HCoV-NL63 spike peptides, sampled before COVID-19 vaccination. Receptor source: a human donor who received a COVID-19 vaccine. Both conserved end residues are part of each CDR3. A D gene is named only where the DNA matches it firmly. Clone size is shown for a subset of rows, as once, few, many or a class of expanded clone.

V	D	J	size	DNA	CDR3
TRBV6-5	TRBD1	TRBJ1-2	-	TGTGCCAGCAGTTATTACGGGACAGGGACTAATTATGGCTACACCTTC	CASSYYGTGTNYGYTF
TRBV2	-	TRBJ2-1	few	TGTGCCAGCAAAGTCTTCGGGGGGACAAATTACAATGAGCAGTTCTTC	CASKVFGGTNYNEQFF
TRBV24-1	TRBD1	TRBJ2-1	-	TGTGCCACCAGTGACCCCGGGACAGGGTCAATTCCTGAGCAGTTCTTC	CATSDPGTGSIPEQFF
TRBV7-2	-	TRBJ1-4	-	TGTGCCAGCAGCTTAGTTCGGGGAGGGAATGAAAAACTGTTTTTT	CASSLVRGGNEKLFF
TRBV3-1/TRBV3-2	-	TRBJ2-2	-	TGTGCCAGCAGCCCGGGATCCCGAGATGACGGGGAGCTGTTTTTT	CASSPGSRDDGELFF
TRBV29-1	-	TRBJ2-3	once	TGCAGCGTTGAACGGGGTGGGGAATCAGATACGCAGTATTTT	CSVERGGESDTQYF
TRBV7-2	-	TRBJ1-2	-	TGTGCCAGCAGCTTAGATAACTTACCGGGGAATGGCTACACCTTC	CASSLDNLPGNGYTF
TRBV4-3	TRBD1	TRBJ2-1	-	TGCGCCAGCAGCCAGGGGACAGGGAGCAATGAGCAGTTCTTC	CASSQGTGSNEQFF
TRBV27	-	TRBJ1-5	-	TGTGCCAGCAGTTTATACCCCCTCCCAGGGAGTAGCAATCAGCCCCAGCATTTT	CASSLYPLPGSSNQPQHF
TRBV3-1/TRBV3-2	TRBD1	TRBJ1-2	-	TGTGCCAGCAGCCATTCGGGACAGGGCACCTATGGCTACACCTTC	CASSHSGQGTYGYTF
TRBV14	-	TRBJ2-5	-	TGTGCCAGCAGCCAAGAACAGGGAGGGGGGACCCAGTACTTC	CASSQEQGGGTQYF
TRBV5-1	-	TRBJ1-4	-	TGCGCCAGCACGGAAAGGGCAACTAATGAAAAACTGTTTTTT	CASTERATNEKLFF
TRBV21-1	-	TRBJ2-6	-	TGTGCCAGCAGCGAGTATTACAGGGCTGGGGCCAACGTCCTGACTTTC	CASSEYYRAGANVLTF
TRBV5-1	TRBD1	TRBJ1-2	-	TGCGCCAGCAGCAGAGCCGGGACAGGGTATCCCCCTGAAGGCTACACCTTC	CASSRAGTGYPPEGYTF
TRBV5-1	-	TRBJ2-3	few	TGCGCCAGCAGCTTAGCGATCACGCAGTATTTT	CASSLAITQYF
TRBV9	-	TRBJ1-1	-	TGTGCCAGCAGCGTAGGAGGTGGGAACGAAGCTTTCTTT	CASSVGGGNEAFF
TRBV4-1	-	TRBJ2-1	-	TGCGCCAGCAGCCCGCAGAGAGGGAAGCTATACAATGAGCAGTTCTTC	CASSPQRGKLYNEQFF
TRBV24-1	-	TRBJ2-3	-	TGTGCCACCAGTGACCGACCCGGGACCCTCATAGACACGCAGTATTTT	CATSDRPGTLIDTQYF
TRBV11-3	TRBD1	TRBJ1-2	-	TGTGCCAGCAGCGCTCACAGGGGGGGCGGCTACACCTTC	CASSAHRGGGYTF
TRBV2	-	TRBJ1-1	-	TGTGCCAGCAGTGAAAACGGGGGGCAGGGGCAGAAAGCTTTCTTT	CASSENGGQGQKAFF
TRBV21-1	-	TRBJ1-1	-	TGTGCCAGCAGCGCAACAGGGGAGCCCACTGAAGCTTTCTTT	CASSATGEPTEAFF
TRBV7-9	-	TRBJ1-3	few	TGTGCCAGCAGCTTAGGACGGGCCTCTGGAAACACCATATATTTT	CASSLGRASGNTIYF
TRBV2	TRBD1	TRBJ1-4	few	TGTGCCAGCAGTAGGGGGCGATCCAGTGAAAAACTGTTTTTT	CASSRGRSSEKLFF
TRBV5-6	-	TRBJ1-2	-	TGTGCCAGCAGCTCCCTCACGGGGAACTATGGCTACACCTTC	CASSSLTGNYGYTF
TRBV21-1	-	TRBJ2-2	few	TGTGCCAGCAGCAAAGGGGCAGCGAACACCGGGGAGCTGTTTTTT	CASSKGAANTGELFF
TRBV11-2	TRBD2	TRBJ2-1	-	TGTGCCAGCAGCCCGAATCGGGGCGGGGGGGCCGGGTTAGGAGAGCAGTTCTTC	CASSPNRGGGAGLGEQFF
TRBV4-1	-	TRBJ2-2	-	TGCGCCAGCAGCCAACGGCCCGGGAGGGAGCTGTTTTTT	CASSQRPGRELFF
TRBV5-1	-	TRBJ1-1	-	TGCGCCAGCAGCTTGAATCCGAACACTGAAGCTTTCTTT	CASSLNPNTEAFF
TRBV5-4	TRBD1	TRBJ2-3	-	TGTGCCAGCAGCCCAGGGGGCGGGTTCAGGTTTGGTACGCAGTATTTT	CASSPGGGFRFGTQYF
TRBV19	-	TRBJ1-5	-	TGTGCCAGTAGTACGACGAGTTATAGCAATCAGCCCCAGCATTTT	CASSTTSYSNQPQHF
TRBV5-1	-	TRBJ1-1	-	TGCGCCAGCAGCTTTGAAGGGAACACTGAAGCTTTCTTT	CASSFEGNTEAFF
TRBV2	-	TRBJ2-4	-	TGTGCCAGCAGTGGAGGGCTTGGGGACATTCAGTACTTC	CASSGGLGDIQYF
TRBV5-1	-	TRBJ1-1	few	TGCGCCAGCAGCTTGGGGGTAGGGAGGACTGAAGCTTTCTTT	CASSLGVGRTEAFF
TRBV19	-	TRBJ1-3	-	TGTGCCAGTAGACTTACTGTGGGGCGCTCTGGAAACACCATATATTTT	CASRLTVGRSGNTIYF
TRBV5-1	-	TRBJ1-6	-	TGCGCCAGCAGCTCCGGGACCGCAGGAAATTCACCCCTCCACTTT	CASSSGTAGNSPLHF
TRBV6-5	TRBD1	TRBJ1-2	few	TGTGCCAGCAGAACGACAGGGCTTGGCTACACCTTC	CASRTTGLGYTF
TRBV2	-	TRBJ1-2	-	TGTGCCAGCAGTGGGGCAGCCCGGACCGGCTACACCTTC	CASSGAARTGYTF
TRBV27	-	TRBJ1-2	-	TGTGCCAGCAGTTTAACTAGAGGGGGGGGCTACACCTTC	CASSLTRGGGYTF
TRBV7-9	TRBD1	TRBJ1-6	-	TGTGCCAGCAGCTTAGGACAGGGGAGCTCCTATAATTCACCCCTCCACTTT	CASSLGQGSSYNSPLHF